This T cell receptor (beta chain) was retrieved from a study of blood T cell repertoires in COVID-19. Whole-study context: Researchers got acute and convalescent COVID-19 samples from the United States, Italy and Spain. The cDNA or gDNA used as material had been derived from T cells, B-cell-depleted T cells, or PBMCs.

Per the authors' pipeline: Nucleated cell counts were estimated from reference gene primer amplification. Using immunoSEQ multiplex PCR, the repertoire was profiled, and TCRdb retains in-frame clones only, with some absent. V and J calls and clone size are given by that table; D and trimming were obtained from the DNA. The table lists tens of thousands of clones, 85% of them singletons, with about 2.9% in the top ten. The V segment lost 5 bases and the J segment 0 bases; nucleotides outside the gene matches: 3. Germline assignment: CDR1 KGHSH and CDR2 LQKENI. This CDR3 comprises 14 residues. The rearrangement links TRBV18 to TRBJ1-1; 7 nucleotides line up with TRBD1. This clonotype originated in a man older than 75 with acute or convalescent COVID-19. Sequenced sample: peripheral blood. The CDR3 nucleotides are TGTGCCAGCTCAGCGGACAGGATGAACACTGAAGCTTTCTTT. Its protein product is CASSADRMNTEAFF.